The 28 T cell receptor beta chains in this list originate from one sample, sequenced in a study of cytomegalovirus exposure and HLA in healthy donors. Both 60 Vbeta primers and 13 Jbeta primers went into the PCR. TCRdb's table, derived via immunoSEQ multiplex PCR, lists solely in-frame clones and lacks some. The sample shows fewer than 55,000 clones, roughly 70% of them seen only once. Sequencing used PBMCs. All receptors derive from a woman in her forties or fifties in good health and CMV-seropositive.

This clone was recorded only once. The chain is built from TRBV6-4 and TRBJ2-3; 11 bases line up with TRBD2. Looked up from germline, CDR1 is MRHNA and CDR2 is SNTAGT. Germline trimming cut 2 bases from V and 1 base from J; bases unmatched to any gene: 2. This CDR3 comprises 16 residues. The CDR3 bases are TGTGCCAGCAGTGACCAGACTAGCGGGGGCACAGATACGCAGTATTTT. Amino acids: CASSDQTSGGTDTQYF.

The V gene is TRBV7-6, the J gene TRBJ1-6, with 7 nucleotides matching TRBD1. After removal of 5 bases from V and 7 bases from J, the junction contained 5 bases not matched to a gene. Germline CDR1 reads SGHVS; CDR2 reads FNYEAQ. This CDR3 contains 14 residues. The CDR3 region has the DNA TGTGCCAGCAGCCAGGGACAGACGAATTCACCCCTCCACTTT. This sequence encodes CASSQGQTNSPLHF.

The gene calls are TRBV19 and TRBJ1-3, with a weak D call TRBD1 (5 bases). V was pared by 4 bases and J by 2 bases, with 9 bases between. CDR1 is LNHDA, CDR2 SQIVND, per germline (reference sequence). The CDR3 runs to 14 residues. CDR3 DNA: TGTGCCAGTAGTAGCGACAGTCCTGGAAACACCATATATTTT. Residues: CASSSDSPGNTIYF.

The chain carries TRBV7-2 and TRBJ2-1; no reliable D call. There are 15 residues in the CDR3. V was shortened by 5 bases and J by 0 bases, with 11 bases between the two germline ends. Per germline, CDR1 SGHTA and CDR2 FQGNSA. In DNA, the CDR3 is TGTGCCAGCAGCCCTTCGACAAGCTCCTACAATGAGCAGTTCTTC. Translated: CASSPSTSSYNEQFF.

DNA of the CDR3: TGCAGTGCTAGGACAGGGGAACGAGCTTTCTTT. It is translated as CSARTGERAFF. The rearrangement joins TRBV20-1 to TRBJ1-1; 8 bases match TRBD1. Germline CDR1 DFQATT, CDR2 SNEGSKA (reference sequence). J lost 10 bases, V lost 3 bases, and 4 bases had no gene match. The CDR3 length is 11 residues.

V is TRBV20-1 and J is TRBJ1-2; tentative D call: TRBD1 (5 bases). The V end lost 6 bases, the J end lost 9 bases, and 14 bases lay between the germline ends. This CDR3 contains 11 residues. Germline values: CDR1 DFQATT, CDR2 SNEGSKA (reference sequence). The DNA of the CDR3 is TGCAGTGCCCCCTACAGGTCCCGCTACACCTTC. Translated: CSAPYRSRYTF.

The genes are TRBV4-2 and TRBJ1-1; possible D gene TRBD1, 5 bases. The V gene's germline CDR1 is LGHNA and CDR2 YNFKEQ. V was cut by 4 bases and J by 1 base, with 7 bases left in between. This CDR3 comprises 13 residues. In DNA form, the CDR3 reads TGTGCCAGCAGCCGAACAGGGAACACTGAAGCTTTCTTT. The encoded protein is CASSRTGNTEAFF.

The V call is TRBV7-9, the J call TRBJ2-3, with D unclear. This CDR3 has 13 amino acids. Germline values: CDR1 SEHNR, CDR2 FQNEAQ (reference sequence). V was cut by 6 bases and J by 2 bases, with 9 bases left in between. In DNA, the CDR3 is TGTGCCAGCAGTCCCCGAGTCACAGATACGCAGTATTTT. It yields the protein CASSPRVTDTQYF.

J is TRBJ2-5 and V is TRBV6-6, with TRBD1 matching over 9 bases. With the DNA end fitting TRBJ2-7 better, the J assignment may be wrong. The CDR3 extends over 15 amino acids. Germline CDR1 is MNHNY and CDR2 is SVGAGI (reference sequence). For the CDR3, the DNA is TGTGCCAGCAGTTACGCGGGACAGGGCCTCTACGAGCAGTACTTC. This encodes CASSYAGQGLYEQYF.

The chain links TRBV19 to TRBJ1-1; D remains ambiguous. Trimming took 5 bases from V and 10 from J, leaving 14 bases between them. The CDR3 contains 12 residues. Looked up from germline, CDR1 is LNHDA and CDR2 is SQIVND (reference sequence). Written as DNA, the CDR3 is TGTGCCAGTAGTGTTACGGGGAGGCTAGCTTTCTTT. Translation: CASSVTGRLAFF.

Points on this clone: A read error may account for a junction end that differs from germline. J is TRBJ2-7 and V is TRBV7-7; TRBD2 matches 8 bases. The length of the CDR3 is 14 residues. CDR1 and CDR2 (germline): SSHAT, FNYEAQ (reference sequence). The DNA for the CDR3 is TGTGCTAGCAGCTTATCGGGACTAGTCCACGAGCAGTACTTC. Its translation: CASSLSGLVHEQYF.

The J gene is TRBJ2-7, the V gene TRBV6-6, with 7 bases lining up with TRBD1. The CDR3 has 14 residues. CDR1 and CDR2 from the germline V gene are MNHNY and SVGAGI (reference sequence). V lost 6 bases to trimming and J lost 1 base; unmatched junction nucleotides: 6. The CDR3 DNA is TGTGCCAGCAGACCCGAGACAGGGTCCTACGAGCAGTACTTC. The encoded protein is CASRPETGSYEQYF.

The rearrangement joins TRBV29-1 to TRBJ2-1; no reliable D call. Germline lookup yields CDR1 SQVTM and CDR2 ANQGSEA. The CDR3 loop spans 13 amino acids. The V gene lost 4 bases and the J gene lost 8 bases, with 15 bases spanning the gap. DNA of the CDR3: TGCAGCGTTGTGGGCAGCCACTTCGATGAGCAGTTCTTC. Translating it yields CSVVGSHFDEQFF.

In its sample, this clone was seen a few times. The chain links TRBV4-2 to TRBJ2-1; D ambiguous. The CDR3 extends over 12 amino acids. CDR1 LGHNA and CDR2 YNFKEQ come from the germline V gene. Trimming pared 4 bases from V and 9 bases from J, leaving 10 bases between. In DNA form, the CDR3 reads TGTGCCAGCAGCCCTAACTCAATTGAGCAGTTCTTC. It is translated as CASSPNSIEQFF.

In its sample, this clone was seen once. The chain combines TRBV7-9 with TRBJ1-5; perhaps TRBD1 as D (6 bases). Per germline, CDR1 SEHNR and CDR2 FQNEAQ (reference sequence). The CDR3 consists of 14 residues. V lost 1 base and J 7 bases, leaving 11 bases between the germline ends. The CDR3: CASSLGGQRQPQHF. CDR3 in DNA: TGTGCCAGCAGCTTAGGGGGACAAAGGCAGCCCCAGCATTTT.

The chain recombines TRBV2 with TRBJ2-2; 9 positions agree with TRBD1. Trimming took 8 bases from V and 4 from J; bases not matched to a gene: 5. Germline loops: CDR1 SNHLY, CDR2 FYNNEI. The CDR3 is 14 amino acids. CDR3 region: CASSGQGRTGELFF. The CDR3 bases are TGTGCCAGCTCCGGACAGGGGCGCACCGGGGAGCTGTTTTTT.

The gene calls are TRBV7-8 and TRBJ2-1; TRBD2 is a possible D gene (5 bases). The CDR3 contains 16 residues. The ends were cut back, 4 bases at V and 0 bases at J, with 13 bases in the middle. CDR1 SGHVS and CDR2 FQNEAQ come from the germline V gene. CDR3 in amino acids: CASSSLYGSSYNEQFF. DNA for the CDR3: TGTGCCAGCAGCTCACTTTATGGGAGCTCCTACAATGAGCAGTTCTTC.

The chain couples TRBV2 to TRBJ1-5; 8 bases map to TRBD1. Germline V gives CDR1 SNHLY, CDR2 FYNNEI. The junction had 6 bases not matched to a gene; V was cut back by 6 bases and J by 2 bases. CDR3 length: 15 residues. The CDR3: CASRETGAGNQPQHF. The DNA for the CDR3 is TGTGCCAGCAGGGAGACAGGGGCAGGCAATCAGCCCCAGCATTTT. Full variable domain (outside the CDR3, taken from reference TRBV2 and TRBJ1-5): EPEVTQTPSHQVTQMGQEVILRCVPISNHLYFYWYRQILGQKVEFLVSFYNNEISEKSEIFDDQFSVERPDGSNFTLKIRSTKLEDSAMYFCASRETGAGNQPQHFGDGTRLSIL.

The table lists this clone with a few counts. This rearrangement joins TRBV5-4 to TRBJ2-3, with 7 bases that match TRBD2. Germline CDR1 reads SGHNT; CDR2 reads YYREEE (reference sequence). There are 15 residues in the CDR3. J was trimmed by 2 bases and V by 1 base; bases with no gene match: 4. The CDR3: CASSLPGTNTDTQYF. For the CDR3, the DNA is TGTGCCAGCAGCTTGCCCGGGACTAACACAGATACGCAGTATTTT.

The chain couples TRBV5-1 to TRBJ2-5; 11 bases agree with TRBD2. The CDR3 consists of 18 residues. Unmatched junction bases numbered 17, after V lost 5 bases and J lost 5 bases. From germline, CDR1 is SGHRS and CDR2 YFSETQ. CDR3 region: CASSQGPSTSGRPETQYF. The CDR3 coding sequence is TGCGCCAGCAGTCAGGGACCGTCCACTAGCGGGAGACCGGAGACCCAGTACTTC.

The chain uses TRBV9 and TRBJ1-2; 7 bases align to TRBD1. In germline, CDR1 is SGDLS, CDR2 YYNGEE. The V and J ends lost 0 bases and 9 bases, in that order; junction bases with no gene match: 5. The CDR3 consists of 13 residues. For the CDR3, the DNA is TGTGCCAGCAGCGTAGGGACAGGCCGCAGCTACACCTTC. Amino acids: CASSVGTGRSYTF.

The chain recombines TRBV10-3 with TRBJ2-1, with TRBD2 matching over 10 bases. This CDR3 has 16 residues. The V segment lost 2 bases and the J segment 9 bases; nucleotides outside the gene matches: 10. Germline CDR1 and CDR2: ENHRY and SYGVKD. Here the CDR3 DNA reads TGTGCCATCAGTGAGAACGCTAGCGGGAGTCGAAGTGAGCAGTTCTTC. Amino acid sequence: CAISENASGSRSEQFF.

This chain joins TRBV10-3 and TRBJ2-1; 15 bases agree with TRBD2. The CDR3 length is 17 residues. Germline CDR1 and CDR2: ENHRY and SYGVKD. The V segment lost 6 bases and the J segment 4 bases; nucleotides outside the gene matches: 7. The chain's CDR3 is CAIRLGLAGGGYNEQFF. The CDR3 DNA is TGTGCCATCAGATTGGGACTAGCGGGAGGTGGGTACAATGAGCAGTTCTTC.

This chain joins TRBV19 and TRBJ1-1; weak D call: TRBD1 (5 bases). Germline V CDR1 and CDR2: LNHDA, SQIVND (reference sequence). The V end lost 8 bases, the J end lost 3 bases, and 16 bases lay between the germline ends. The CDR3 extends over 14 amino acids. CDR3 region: CASGNRRVDTEAFF. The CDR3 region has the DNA TGTGCCAGTGGGAACAGGCGCGTCGACACTGAAGCTTTCTTT.

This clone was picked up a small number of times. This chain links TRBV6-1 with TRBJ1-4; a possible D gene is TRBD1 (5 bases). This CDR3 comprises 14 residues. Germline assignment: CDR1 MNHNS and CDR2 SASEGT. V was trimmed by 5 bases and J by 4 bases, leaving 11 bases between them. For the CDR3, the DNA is TGTGCCAGCAGTCCCGGGACTAGTAATGAAAAACTGTTTTTT. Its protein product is CASSPGTSNEKLFF.

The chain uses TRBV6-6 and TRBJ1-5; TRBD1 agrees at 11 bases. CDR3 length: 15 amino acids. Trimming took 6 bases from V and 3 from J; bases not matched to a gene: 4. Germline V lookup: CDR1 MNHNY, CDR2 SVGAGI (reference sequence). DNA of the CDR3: TGTGCCAGCAGGGGGGGACAGGGGGACAATCAGCCCCAGCATTTT. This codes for CASRGGQGDNQPQHF.

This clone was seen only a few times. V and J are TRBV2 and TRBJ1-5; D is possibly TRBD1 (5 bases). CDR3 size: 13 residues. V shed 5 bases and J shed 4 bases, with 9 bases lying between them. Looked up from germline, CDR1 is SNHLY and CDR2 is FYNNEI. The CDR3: CASSFRQNQPQHF. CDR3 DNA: TGTGCCAGCAGTTTTAGACAGAATCAGCCCCAGCATTTT.

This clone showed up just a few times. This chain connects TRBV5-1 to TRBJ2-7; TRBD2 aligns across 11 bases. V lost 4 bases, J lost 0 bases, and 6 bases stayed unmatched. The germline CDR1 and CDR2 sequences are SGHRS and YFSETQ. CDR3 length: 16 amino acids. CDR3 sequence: CASSRLAGGSSYEQYF. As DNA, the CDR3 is TGCGCCAGCAGCCGCCTAGCGGGGGGAAGCTCCTACGAGCAGTACTTC.